Listed below are T cell receptor beta chains from one sample, sequenced in a study of cytomegalovirus exposure and HLA in healthy donors. The method was immunoSEQ multiplex PCR; TCRdb's version includes in-frame clones alone and lacks a portion of them. This repertoire shows approximately 100,000 clones, roughly 70% found once; its top ten account for 5.4%. The sample was PBMCs. These receptor sequences come from a woman between 65 and 79 years old in good health and CMV-seropositive. CDR3s include the opening cysteine and the closing phenylalanine or tryptophan. D genes are given only for firm matches. Clone size is given for some rows only: seen once, a few or many times, or a class if the clone is expanded.

D gene: TRBD2; V gene: TRBV19; J gene: TRBJ2-5; clone size: once; CDR3 protein: CASSIRPSGGAETQYF; CDR3 DNA: TGTGCCAGTAGTATTCGGCCTAGCGGGGGGGCGGAGACCCAGTACTTC
D gene: -; V gene: TRBV18; J gene: TRBJ2-3; clone size: -; CDR3 protein: CASSPLQEADTQYF; CDR3 DNA: TGTGCCAGCTCACCCCTCCAGGAGGCAGATACGCAGTATTTT
D gene: -; V gene: TRBV29-1; J gene: TRBJ1-1; clone size: -; CDR3 protein: CSVGEGTNTEAFF; CDR3 DNA: TGCAGCGTGGGGGAGGGCACGAACACTGAAGCTTTCTTT
D gene: -; V gene: TRBV9; J gene: TRBJ1-1; clone size: -; CDR3 protein: CASSVGPGMNTEAFF; CDR3 DNA: TGTGCCAGCAGCGTAGGTCCCGGGATGAACACTGAAGCTTTCTTT
D gene: TRBD1; V gene: TRBV30; J gene: TRBJ1-2; clone size: -; CDR3 protein: CAWSAPGQRGYGYTF; CDR3 DNA: TGTGCCTGGAGTGCACCGGGACAGAGGGGCTATGGCTACACCTTC
D gene: TRBD2; V gene: TRBV15; J gene: TRBJ2-5; clone size: -; CDR3 protein: CATSRDVTSGGKETQYF; CDR3 DNA: TGTGCCACCAGCAGAGACGTTACTAGCGGGGGGAAAGAGACCCAGTACTTC
D gene: TRBD1; V gene: TRBV7-8; J gene: TRBJ1-1; clone size: -; CDR3 protein: CASSLDRVGTEAFF; CDR3 DNA: TGTGCCAGCAGCTTGGACAGGGTGGGCACTGAAGCTTTCTTT
D gene: TRBD2; V gene: TRBV2; J gene: TRBJ2-3; clone size: medium-sized; CDR3 protein: CASSLGLAGTGGTQYF; CDR3 DNA: TGTGCCAGCAGCCTGGGACTAGCGGGGACGGGGGGTACGCAGTATTTT
D gene: TRBD1; V gene: TRBV7-2; J gene: TRBJ2-7; clone size: few; CDR3 protein: CASSLQGQGSYEQYF; CDR3 DNA: TGTGCCAGCAGCTTACAGGGACAGGGGTCCTACGAGCAGTACTTC
D gene: -; V gene: TRBV11-2; J gene: TRBJ1-3; clone size: -; CDR3 protein: CASSFPDSSGNTIYF; CDR3 DNA: TGTGCCAGCAGCTTCCCGGACAGCTCTGGAAACACCATATATTTT
D gene: -; V gene: TRBV9; J gene: TRBJ1-4; clone size: -; CDR3 protein: CASSVSATNEKLFF; CDR3 DNA: TGTGCCAGCAGCGTCAGTGCAACTAATGAAAAACTGTTTTTT
D gene: TRBD1; V gene: TRBV4-3; J gene: TRBJ1-3; clone size: -; CDR3 protein: CASSQETGWSGNTIYF; CDR3 DNA: TGCGCCAGCAGCCAGGAGACAGGGTGGTCTGGAAACACCATATATTTT
D gene: -; V gene: TRBV19; J gene: TRBJ2-3; clone size: -; CDR3 protein: CASTAPSTDTQYF; CDR3 DNA: TGTGCCAGTACAGCGCCTAGCACAGATACGCAGTATTTT
D gene: TRBD2; V gene: TRBV7-2; J gene: TRBJ2-2; clone size: -; CDR3 protein: CASSSGLAVNTGELFF; CDR3 DNA: TGTGCCAGCAGCTCGGGACTAGCGGTAAACACCGGGGAGCTGTTTTTT